The present entry profiles one T cell receptor (beta chain) with its context. Its antigen is currently unknown. Combining a sample-barcoded 5' primer with a J-beta primer mix, a second PCR ran for roughly 6 to 11 cycles. One entry per CDR3 protein, called by TCRdb with MiXCR from the 5' RACE reads. The repertoire consists of about 730,000 distinct CDR3 sequences, with about 42% occurring once and the leading ten covering 20% to 25%. CDR1 DFQATT and CDR2 SNEGSKA come from the germline V gene (reference sequence). The CDR3 covers 13 residues. V gave up 7 bases and J gave up 7 bases, with 14 bases separating them. This entry is derived from a study of blood T cells in healthy people across ages. Notes on the study in general: Per million T cells, TCR beta diversity dropped roughly linearly as age increased.

The J gene is TRBJ1-6, the V gene TRBV20-1; a possible D gene is TRBD1 (5 bases). The receptor was isolated from a woman aged 55-70 years in good health. The sample was blood. The CDR3 protein is CSVQPGPNSPLHF. CDR3 nucleotides: TGCAGTGTACAACCGGGACCCAATTCACCCCTCCACTTT.